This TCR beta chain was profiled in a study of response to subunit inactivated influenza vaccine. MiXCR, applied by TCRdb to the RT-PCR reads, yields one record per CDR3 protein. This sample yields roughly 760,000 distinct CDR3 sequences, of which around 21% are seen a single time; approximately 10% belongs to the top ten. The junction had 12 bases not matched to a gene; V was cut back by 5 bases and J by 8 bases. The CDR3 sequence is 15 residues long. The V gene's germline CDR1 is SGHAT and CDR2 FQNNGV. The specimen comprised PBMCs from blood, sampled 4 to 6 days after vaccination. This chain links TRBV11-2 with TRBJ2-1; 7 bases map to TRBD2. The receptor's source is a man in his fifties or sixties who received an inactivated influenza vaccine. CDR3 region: CASSPFGGGPYEQFF. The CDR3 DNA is TGTGCCAGCAGCCCCTTCGGGGGAGGGCCCTATGAGCAGTTCTTC.